This entry lists 28 T cell receptor beta chains sequenced from one sample in a study of T cell responses to AZD1222 COVID-19 vaccine. The protocol was immunoSEQ multiplex PCR, while the TCRdb copy is restricted to in-frame clones and leaves out a portion. The sample yields about 120,000 clones, 80% to 95% seen once. The sample in question was peripheral blood, obtained on day 0 of AZD1222 vaccination. The receptor set was obtained from an adult in good health.

V gene TRBV5-6 combines with J gene TRBJ1-4; D unresolved. CDR1 and CDR2 (germline): SGHDT, YYEEEE. The V end was cut by 2 bases, the J end by 8 bases, with 16 bases between. The CDR3 totals 15 residues. CDR3 in DNA: TGTGCCAGCAGCTTTTCTACTTCCGGGGAGGAAAAACTGTTTTTT. The encoded protein is CASSFSTSGEEKLFF.

Only one count was recorded for this clone. The J gene is TRBJ2-7, the V gene TRBV5-1, with 7 bases aligning to TRBD1. V lost 2 bases to trimming and J lost 2 bases; unmatched junction nucleotides: 4. The CDR3 runs to 14 residues. Germline lookup yields CDR1 SGHRS and CDR2 YFSETQ. This CDR3 reads CASSFSGQTYEQYF. CDR3 bases: TGCGCCAGCAGCTTTTCGGGACAGACCTACGAGCAGTACTTC.

The V call is TRBV25-1, the J call TRBJ1-2; 9 nucleotides match TRBD1. Trimming at V came to 4 bases and at J to 4 bases, leaving 1 base not matched to a gene. From germline, CDR1 is MGHDK and CDR2 SYGVNS. CDR3 length: 13 amino acids. The CDR3 DNA sequence: TGTGCCAGCAGTGGACAGGGGGGCTATGGCTACACCTTC. It encodes CASSGQGGYGYTF.

The genes are TRBV4-2 and TRBJ2-5; unclear D gene. This CDR3 has 16 amino acids. The V gene lost 0 bases and the J gene lost 4 bases, with 15 bases spanning the gap. The V gene's germline CDR1 is LGHNA and CDR2 YNFKEQ. CDR3 protein: CASSQDRVRFSETQYF. Here the CDR3 DNA reads TGTGCCAGCAGCCAAGATCGGGTGAGGTTTTCAGAGACCCAGTACTTC.

This clone has a single count. The rearrangement uses TRBV6-2 or TRBV6-3 and TRBJ1-6; D unclear. The V end lost 7 bases, the J end lost 7 bases, and 17 bases lay between the germline ends. CDR3 length: 15 amino acids. Germline loops: CDR1 MNHEY, CDR2 SVGEGT. CDR3 loop: CASTPPGRSNSPLHF. For the CDR3, the DNA is TGTGCCAGCACCCCCCCCGGACGGAGCAATTCACCCCTCCACTTT.

The chain uses TRBV7-9 and TRBJ1-1; a weak D match, TRBD1 (5 bases). Per germline, CDR1 SEHNR and CDR2 FQNEAQ (reference sequence). The CDR3 is made up of 16 amino acids. The ends were cut back, 2 bases at V and 7 bases at J, with 20 bases in the middle. CDR3 region: CASSLSLDLTGGEAFF. The CDR3 nucleotides read TGTGCCAGCAGCTTAAGTCTCGACCTTACGGGGGGTGAAGCTTTCTTT.

This rearrangement joins TRBV6-2 or TRBV6-3 to TRBJ2-6; 7 bases map to TRBD1. V trimming: 4 bases; J trimming: 0 bases; junction bases outside the gene matches: 3. The CDR3 has 16 residues. Germline assignment: CDR1 MNHEY and CDR2 SVGEGT. The CDR3, as DNA: TGTGCCAGCAGTTTGGACAGGAGCTCTGGGGCCAACGTCCTGACTTTC. This codes for CASSLDRSSGANVLTF.

The rearrangement joins TRBV7-2 to TRBJ2-3, with D possibly matching TRBD1 (6 bases). V was pared by 3 bases and J by 1 base, with 14 bases between. This CDR3 has 16 amino acids. The germline CDR1 and CDR2 sequences are SGHTA and FQGNSA. Here the CDR3 reads CASSLGARARTDTQYF. The CDR3 coding sequence is TGTGCCAGCAGCTTGGGGGCTAGGGCCCGCACAGATACGCAGTATTTT.

The genes are TRBV15 and TRBJ2-3; 7 nucleotides match TRBD2. The CDR3 extends over 16 amino acids. Germline V gene lookup returns CDR1 LNHNV and CDR2 YYDKDF (reference sequence). J lost 8 bases, V lost 0 bases, and 11 bases had no gene match. The CDR3 coding sequence is TGTGCCACCAGCAGAGAGCCCTTAGATGGGAGGGGTACGCAGTATTTT. It encodes CATSREPLDGRGTQYF.

V is TRBV7-6 and J is TRBJ1-1; D is ambiguous. Germline loops: CDR1 SGHVS, CDR2 FNYEAQ. The CDR3 extends over 14 amino acids. V was clipped by 1 base and J by 1 base, with 7 bases between them. The chain's CDR3 is CASSLGVANTEAFF. CDR3 DNA sequence: TGTGCCAGCAGCTTAGGGGTAGCGAACACTGAAGCTTTCTTT.

The chain combines TRBV7-9 with TRBJ1-2, with 10 nucleotides matching TRBD1. This CDR3 is 13 amino acids long. Germline CDR1 SEHNR, CDR2 FQNEAQ (reference sequence). J lost 6 bases, V lost 3 bases, and 1 base had no gene match. The CDR3 DNA sequence: TGTGCCAGCAGCTTGGGGACAGGGGATGGCTACACCTTC. It codes for CASSLGTGDGYTF.

V and J are TRBV27 and TRBJ1-2; a possible D gene is TRBD1 (6 bases). Germline assignment: CDR1 MNHEY and CDR2 SMNVEV (reference sequence). This CDR3 comprises 14 residues. V was cut by 7 bases and J by 7 bases, with 19 bases left in between. The CDR3 protein is CASTLAAGASGYTF. The CDR3 DNA follows: TGTGCCAGCACTCTTGCGGCAGGGGCCAGTGGCTACACCTTC.

The rearrangement uses TRBV19 and TRBJ1-5; the D is unclear. V lost 5 bases and J lost 1, with 9 bases in between. This CDR3 comprises 14 residues. The germline gives CDR1 LNHDA, CDR2 SQIVND (reference sequence). The CDR3 here is CASSFGESNQPQHF. The CDR3 bases are TGTGCCAGTAGTTTTGGGGAGAGCAATCAGCCCCAGCATTTT.

J is TRBJ1-6 and V is TRBV11-2, with D perhaps TRBD1 (6 bases). The CDR3 is 13 amino acids. CDR1 and CDR2 (germline): SGHAT, FQNNGV. Trimming stripped 1 base from V and 13 bases from J, with 11 bases between. CDR3 in amino acids: CASSLGQGSPLHF. The CDR3 region has the DNA TGTGCCAGCAGCTTAGGTCAGGGGAGCCCCCTCCACTTT.

J is TRBJ2-7 and V is TRBV10-1; no clear D gene. Trimming took off 0 bases at V and 4 bases at J, with 10 bases between the two ends. CDR3 length: 14 residues. Germline CDR1 is WNHNN and CDR2 is SYGVQD (reference sequence). In DNA, the CDR3 is TGCGCCAGCAGTGAGTCGACGTTGGGTTACGAGCAGTACTTC. Translation: CASSESTLGYEQYF.

This chain uses TRBV5-1 with TRBJ2-5; 9 bases are a match to TRBD2. Germline lookup yields CDR1 SGHRS and CDR2 YFSETQ. The CDR3 runs 16 residues. V dropped 0 bases and J dropped 3; count of bases not matched to a gene: 6. The CDR3 here is CASSLAATSGKETQYF. CDR3 nucleotide sequence: TGCGCCAGCAGCTTGGCCGCGACTAGCGGAAAAGAGACCCAGTACTTC.

This chain joins TRBV21-1 and TRBJ2-7. TRBV21-1 is a known pseudogene. This CDR3 region has 14 residues. The CDR3 DNA sequence: TGTGCCAGCAGCAAAGAGAAGACCCACTACGAGCAGTACTTC. Encoded protein: CASSKEKTHYEQYF.

The chain is built from TRBV10-1 and TRBJ2-5, with 11 bases identical to TRBD2. The germline V gene has CDR1 WNHNN and CDR2 SYGVQD (reference sequence). This CDR3 is built from 16 residues. After removal of 2 bases from V and 3 bases from J, the junction contained 5 bases not matched to a gene. CDR3: CASSEEIAGGKETQYF. CDR3 sequence (DNA): TGCGCCAGCAGTGAGGAAATAGCGGGAGGGAAAGAGACCCAGTACTTC.

This clone was counted a few times. This chain links TRBV4-3 with TRBJ1-5, with 12 bases aligning to TRBD1. The CDR3 length is 16 residues. Per the germline V gene, CDR1 is LGHNA and CDR2 is YSLEER. The J segment lost 7 bases and the V segment lost 0 bases, leaving 4 bases of the junction unmatched. The CDR3 region has the DNA TGCGCCAGCAGCCAAGACTGGGGGACAGGGGGCCAGCCCCAGCATTTT. Its translation: CASSQDWGTGGQPQHF.

V usage is TRBV11-2 and J usage is TRBJ1-5; 10 nucleotides line up with TRBD1. Germline V CDR1 and CDR2: SGHAT, FQNNGV. V was pared by 1 base and J by 0 bases, with 0 bases of the junction left unmatched. This CDR3 spans 16 amino acids. CDR3 sequence (DNA): TGTGCCAGCAGCTTAGGGACAGGGGGTAGCAATCAGCCCCAGCATTTT. It is translated as CASSLGTGGSNQPQHF.

This chain uses TRBV10-2 with TRBJ1-2, with D unresolved. Trimming took off 1 base at V and 8 bases at J, with 23 bases between the two ends. CDR1 and CDR2 (germline): WSHSY, SAAADI. The CDR3 is made up of 17 amino acids. The CDR3 DNA sequence: TGCGCCAGCAGTGAGTTGGGCCCGGGCTCAGATATCGGGGGCTACACCTTC. It codes for CASSELGPGSDIGGYTF.

The J gene is TRBJ1-2, the V gene TRBV18; 9 bases line up with TRBD1. Germline V CDR1 and CDR2: KGHSH, LQKENI. The CDR3 is made up of 17 amino acids. The junction had 19 bases not matched to a gene; V was cut back by 6 bases and J by 8 bases. CDR3 DNA: TGTGCCAGCTCTGACAATGGCGAAACAGGGGGCGCTGGGGGCTACACCTTC. As protein: CASSDNGETGGAGGYTF.

The V and J genes are TRBV28 and TRBJ1-3; the D gene is possibly TRBD1 (5 bases). The CDR3 sequence is 15 residues long. CDR1 is MDHEN and CDR2 is SYDVKM in the germline V gene. The ends were cut back, 5 bases at V and 1 base at J, with 12 bases in the middle. Here the CDR3 DNA reads TGTGCCAGCAGTCCATCTCCAGGGTCTGGAAACACCATATATTTT. Translation: CASSPSPGSGNTIYF.

The gene calls are TRBV18 and TRBJ1-3; the D is unclear. The ends were cut back, 2 bases at V and 4 bases at J, with 3 bases in the middle. There are 12 residues in the CDR3. Looked up from germline, CDR1 is KGHSH and CDR2 is LQKENI. Here the CDR3 reads CASSPSGNTIYF. CDR3 DNA sequence: TGTGCCAGCTCACCATCCGGAAACACCATATATTTT. The full variable domain, its missing parts supplied by reference TRBV18 and TRBJ1-3, is NAGVMQNPRHLVRRRGQEARLRCSPMKGHSHVYWYRQLPEEGLKFMVYLQKENIIDESGMPKERFSAEFPKEGPSILRIQQVVRGDSAAYFCASSPSGNTIYFGEGSWLTVV.

This clone was seen once. The chain is built from TRBV4-3 and TRBJ1-1; weak D call: TRBD1 (6 bases). Germline loops: CDR1 LGHNA, CDR2 YSLEER. The CDR3 runs 15 residues. V dropped 3 bases and J dropped 1 base, with 12 bases sitting between them. For the CDR3, the DNA is TGCGCCAGCAGCCACACAACACAGGGGAACACTGAAGCTTTCTTT. This translates into CASSHTTQGNTEAFF.

This chain joins TRBV2 and TRBJ1-5; no reliable D call. Trimming removed 1 base at V and 0 bases at J, with 13 bases between. CDR3 length equals 17 residues. CDR1 is SNHLY, CDR2 FYNNEI, per germline. CDR3 sequence reads: CASSEVNPVASNQPQHF. CDR3 DNA: TGTGCCAGCAGTGAAGTCAACCCCGTAGCTAGCAATCAGCCCCAGCATTTT.

This clone was counted once. As DNA, the CDR3 is TGTGCCAGCAGCGCCTGGGGTGGGGGAGATGAAAAACTGTTTTTT. This gives the protein CASSAWGGGDEKLFF. The chain has TRBV9 and TRBJ1-4, with a tentative D call TRBD1 (5 bases). CDR1 and CDR2 from the germline V gene are SGDLS and YYNGEE. The CDR3 length is 15 residues. V lost 3 bases, J lost 6 bases, and 15 bases lay in between.

The chain recombines TRBV6-5 with TRBJ1-2; D gene unclear. The CDR3 extends over 14 amino acids. V gave up 0 bases and J gave up 2 bases, with 7 bases separating them. Germline CDR1 MNHEY, CDR2 SVGAGI. The CDR3 reads CASSYSSGNYGYTF. The CDR3 region has the DNA TGTGCCAGCAGTTACTCGTCGGGGAACTATGGCTACACCTTC.